This T cell receptor (beta chain) was profiled in a study of T-cell memory formation after mild COVID-19. Overall study context: The study found TCR clusters largely donor specific.

About this clonotype itself: The antigen is unknown.

Per germline, CDR1 MGHRA and CDR2 YSYEKL. V dropped 1 base and J dropped 4; count of bases not matched to a gene: 4. CDR3 length equals 14 residues. TCRdb recomputed calls from the 5' RACE reads with MiXCR, one row per CDR3 protein. The table includes about 210,000 distinct CDR3 sequences, 27% detected once. Whole-study results and caveats: CD4+ bias marked clones expanding day 15 to 37, unlike balanced contracting clones. The second-wave clones peaking on day 37 were not confirmed as SARS-CoV-2-specific.

The sequenced sample was PBMCs or a T cell subset sorted from them (not recorded which). The chain employs TRBV4-1 and TRBJ2-7, with 7 bases identical to TRBD2. The source is an adult woman who had mild COVID-19 (a few samples of this study predate the infection). Cell type and time point are not known. CDR3 DNA sequence: TGCGCCAGCAGCCAAGGACGGGGGGAGTACGAGCAGTACTTC. Residues: CASSQGRGEYEQYF.